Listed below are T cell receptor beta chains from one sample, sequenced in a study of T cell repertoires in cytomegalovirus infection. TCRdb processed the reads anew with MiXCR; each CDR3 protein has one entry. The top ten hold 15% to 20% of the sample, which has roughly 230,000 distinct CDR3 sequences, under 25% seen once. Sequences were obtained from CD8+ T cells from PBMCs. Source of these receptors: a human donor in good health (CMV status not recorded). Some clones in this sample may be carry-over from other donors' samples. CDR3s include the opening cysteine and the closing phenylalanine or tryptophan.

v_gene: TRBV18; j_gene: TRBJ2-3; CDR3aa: CASSPIATTDTQYF
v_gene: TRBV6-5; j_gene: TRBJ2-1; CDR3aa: CASSYYQGVNEQFF
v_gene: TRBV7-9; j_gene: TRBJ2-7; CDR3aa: CASSSTRAGYTYEQYF
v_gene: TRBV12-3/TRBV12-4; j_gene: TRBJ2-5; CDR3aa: CASGLYRGSQETQYF
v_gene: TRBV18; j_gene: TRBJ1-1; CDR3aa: CASIGAGNTEAFF
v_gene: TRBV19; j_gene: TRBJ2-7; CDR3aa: CASSYSGGRLYEQYF
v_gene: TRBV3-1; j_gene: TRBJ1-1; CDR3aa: CASSLRSGSFPNTEASF
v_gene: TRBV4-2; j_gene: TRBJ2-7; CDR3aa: CASSQGRRGRNSMLYEQYF
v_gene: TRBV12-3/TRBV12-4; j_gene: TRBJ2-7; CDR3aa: CASSGEGGGAGEQYF
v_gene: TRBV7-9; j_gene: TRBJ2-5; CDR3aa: CASTGGLQETQYF
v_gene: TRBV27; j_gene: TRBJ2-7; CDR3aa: CASSSPRGALYEQYF
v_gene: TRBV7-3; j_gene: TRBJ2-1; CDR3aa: CASSLIGGSEQFF
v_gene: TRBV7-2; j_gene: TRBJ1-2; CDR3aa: CASSLLRTTGDYGYTF
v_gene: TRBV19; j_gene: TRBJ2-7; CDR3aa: CASSIEGAHEQYF
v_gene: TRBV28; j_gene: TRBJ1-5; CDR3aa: CASSGGQGLNQPQHF
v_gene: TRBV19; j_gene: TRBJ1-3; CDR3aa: CASSETVYSGNTIYF
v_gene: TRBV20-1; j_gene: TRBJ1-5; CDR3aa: CSARSGEGYSNQPQHF
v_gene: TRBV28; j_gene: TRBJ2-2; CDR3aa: CASIGTGDTGELFF
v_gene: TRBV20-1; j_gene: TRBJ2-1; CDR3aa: CSARDYAGGNNEQFF
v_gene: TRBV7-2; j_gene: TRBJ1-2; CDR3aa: CASSLMKTTLLIYGYTF
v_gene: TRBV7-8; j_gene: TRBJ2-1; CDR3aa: CASSFPSGTPADEQFF
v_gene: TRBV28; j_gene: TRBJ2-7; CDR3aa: CASSFGQGASPYEQYF
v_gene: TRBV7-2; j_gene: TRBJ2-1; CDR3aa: CASSLELAGGSSYNEQFF
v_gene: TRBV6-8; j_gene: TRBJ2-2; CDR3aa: CASTPGLITGELFF
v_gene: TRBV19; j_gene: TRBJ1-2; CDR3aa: CASSIGNWDGYTF
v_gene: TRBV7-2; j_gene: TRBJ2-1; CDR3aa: CASSFTDRPDEQFF
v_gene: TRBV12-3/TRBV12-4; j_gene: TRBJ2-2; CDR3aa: CASSSGGTTGELFF
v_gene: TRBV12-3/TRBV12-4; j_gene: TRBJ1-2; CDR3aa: CASSLGRTGMGSPYGYTF
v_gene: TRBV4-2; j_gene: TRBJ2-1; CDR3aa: CASSTTPELYNEQFF
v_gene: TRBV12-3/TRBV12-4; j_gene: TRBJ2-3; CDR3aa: CASSWPGGGSTDTQYF
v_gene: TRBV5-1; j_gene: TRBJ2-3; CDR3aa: CASSLAGTGGYPSTDTQYF
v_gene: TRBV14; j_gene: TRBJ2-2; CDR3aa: CASSQWRGFSGELFF
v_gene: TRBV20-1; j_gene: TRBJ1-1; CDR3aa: CSARVRAPGTTEAFF
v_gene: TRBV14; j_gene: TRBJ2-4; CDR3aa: CASSPNSLDIQYF
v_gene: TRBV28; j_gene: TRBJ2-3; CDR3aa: CASSSPAGLTPDTQYF
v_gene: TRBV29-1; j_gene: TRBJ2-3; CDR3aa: CSVLAGGSSDTQYF
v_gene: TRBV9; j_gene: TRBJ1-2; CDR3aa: CASSESGVSYGYTF